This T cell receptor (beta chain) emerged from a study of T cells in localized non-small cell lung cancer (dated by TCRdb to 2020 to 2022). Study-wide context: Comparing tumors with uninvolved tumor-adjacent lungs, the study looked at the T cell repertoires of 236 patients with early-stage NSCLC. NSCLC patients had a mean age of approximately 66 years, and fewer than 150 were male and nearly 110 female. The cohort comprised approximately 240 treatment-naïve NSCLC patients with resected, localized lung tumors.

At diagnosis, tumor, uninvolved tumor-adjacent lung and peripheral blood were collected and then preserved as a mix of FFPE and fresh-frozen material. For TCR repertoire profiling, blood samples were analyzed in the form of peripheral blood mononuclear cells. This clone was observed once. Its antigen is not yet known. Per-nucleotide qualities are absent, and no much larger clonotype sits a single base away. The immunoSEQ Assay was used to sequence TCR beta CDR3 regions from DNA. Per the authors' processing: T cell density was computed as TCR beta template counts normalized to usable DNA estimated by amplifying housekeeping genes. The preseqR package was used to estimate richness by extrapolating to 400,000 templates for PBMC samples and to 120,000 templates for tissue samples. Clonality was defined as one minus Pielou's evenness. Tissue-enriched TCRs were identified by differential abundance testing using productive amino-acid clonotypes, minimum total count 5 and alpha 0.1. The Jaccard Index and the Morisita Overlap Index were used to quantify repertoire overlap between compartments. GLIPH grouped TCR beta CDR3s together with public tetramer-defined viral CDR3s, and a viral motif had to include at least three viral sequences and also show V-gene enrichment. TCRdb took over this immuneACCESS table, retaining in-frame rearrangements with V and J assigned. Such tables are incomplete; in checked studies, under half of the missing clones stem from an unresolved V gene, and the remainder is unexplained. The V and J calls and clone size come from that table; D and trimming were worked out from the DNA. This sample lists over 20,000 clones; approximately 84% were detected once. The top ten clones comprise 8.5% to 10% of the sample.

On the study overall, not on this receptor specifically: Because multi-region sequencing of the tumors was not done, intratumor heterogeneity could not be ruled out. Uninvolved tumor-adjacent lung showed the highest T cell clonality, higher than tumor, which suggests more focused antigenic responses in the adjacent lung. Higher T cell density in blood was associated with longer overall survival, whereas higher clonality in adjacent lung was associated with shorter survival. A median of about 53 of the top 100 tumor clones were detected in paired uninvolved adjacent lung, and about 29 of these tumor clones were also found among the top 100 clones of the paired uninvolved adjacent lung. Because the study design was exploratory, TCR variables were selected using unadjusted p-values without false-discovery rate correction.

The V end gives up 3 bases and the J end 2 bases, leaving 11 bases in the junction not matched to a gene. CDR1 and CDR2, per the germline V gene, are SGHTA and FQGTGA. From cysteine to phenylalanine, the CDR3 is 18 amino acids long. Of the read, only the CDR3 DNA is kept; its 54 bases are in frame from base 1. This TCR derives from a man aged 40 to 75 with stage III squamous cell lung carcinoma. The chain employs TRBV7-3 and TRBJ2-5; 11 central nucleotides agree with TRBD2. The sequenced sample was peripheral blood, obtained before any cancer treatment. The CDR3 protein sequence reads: CASSLRASGGPSQETQYF. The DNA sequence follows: TGTGCCAGCAGCTTGCGGGCTAGCGGGGGGCCATCGCAAGAGACCCAGTACTTC.